This entry is about one TCR beta chain. This sample was included in a study of blood T cell repertoires in COVID-19. This CDR3 comprises 15 residues. Trimming took 0 bases from V and 5 from J, leaving 13 bases between them. Germline V CDR1 and CDR2: SGHNT, YYREEE (reference sequence). Patients at the Seattle site were enrolled during active infection and followed longitudinally. Sequencing was performed with immunoSEQ multiplex PCR; in TCRdb, only in-frame clones are kept and a portion is missing. The sample carries 250,000 to 350,000 clones, 88% recorded once. The chain has TRBV5-4 and TRBJ2-3, with D possibly being TRBD1 (6 bases). Sequenced material: peripheral blood. This TCR was recovered from a woman aged 25 to 45 with COVID-19, enrolled during active disease. CDR3 sequence (DNA): TGTGCCAGCAGCTTGGGAGGGGGTACTAGAGATACGCAGTATTTT. It translates to CASSLGGGTRDTQYF. Variable domain in full (rest from reference TRBV5-4 and TRBJ2-3): ETGVTQSPTHLIKTRGQQVTLRCSSQSGHNTVSWYQQALGQGPQFIFQYYREEENGRGNFPPRFSGLQFPNYSSELNVNALELDDSALYLCASSLGGGTRDTQYFGPGTRLTVL.